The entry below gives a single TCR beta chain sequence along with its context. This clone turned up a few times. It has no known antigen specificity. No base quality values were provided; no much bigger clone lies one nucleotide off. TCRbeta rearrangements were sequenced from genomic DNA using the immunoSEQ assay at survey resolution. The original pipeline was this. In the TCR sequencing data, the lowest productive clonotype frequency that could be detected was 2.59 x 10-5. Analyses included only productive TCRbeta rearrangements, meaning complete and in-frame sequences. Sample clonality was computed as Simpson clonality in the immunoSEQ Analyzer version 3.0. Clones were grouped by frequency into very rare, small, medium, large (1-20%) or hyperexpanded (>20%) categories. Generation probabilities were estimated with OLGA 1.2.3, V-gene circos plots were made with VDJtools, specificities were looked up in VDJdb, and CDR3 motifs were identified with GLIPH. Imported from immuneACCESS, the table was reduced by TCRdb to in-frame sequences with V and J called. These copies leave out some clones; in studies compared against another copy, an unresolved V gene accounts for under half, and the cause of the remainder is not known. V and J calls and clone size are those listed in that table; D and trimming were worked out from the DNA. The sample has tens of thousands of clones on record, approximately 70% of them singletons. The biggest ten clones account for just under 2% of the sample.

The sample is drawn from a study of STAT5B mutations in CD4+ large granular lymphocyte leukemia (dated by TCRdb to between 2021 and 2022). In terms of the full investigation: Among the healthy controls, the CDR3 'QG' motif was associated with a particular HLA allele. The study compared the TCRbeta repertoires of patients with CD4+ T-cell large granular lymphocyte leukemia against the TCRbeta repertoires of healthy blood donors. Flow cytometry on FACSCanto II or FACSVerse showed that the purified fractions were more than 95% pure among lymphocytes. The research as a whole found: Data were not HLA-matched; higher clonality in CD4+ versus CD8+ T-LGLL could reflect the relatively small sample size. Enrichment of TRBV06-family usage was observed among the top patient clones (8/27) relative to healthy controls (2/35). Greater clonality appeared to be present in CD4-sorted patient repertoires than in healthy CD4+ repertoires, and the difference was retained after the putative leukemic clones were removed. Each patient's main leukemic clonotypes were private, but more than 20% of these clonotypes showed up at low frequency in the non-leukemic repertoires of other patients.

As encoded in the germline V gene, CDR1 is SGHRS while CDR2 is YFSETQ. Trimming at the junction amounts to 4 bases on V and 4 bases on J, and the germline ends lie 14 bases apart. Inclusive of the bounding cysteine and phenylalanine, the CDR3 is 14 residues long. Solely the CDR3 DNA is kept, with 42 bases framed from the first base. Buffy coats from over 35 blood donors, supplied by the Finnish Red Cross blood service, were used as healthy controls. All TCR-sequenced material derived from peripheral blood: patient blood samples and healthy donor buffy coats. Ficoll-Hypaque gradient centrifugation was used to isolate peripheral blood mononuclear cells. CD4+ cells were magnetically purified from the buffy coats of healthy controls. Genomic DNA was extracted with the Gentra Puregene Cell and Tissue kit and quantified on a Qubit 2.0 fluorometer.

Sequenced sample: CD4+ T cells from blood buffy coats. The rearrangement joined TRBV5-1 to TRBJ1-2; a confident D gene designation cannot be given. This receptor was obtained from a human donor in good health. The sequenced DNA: TGCGCCAGCAGCCCGTCGGAAGTTGTCTATGGCTACACCTTC. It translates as CASSPSEVVYGYTF. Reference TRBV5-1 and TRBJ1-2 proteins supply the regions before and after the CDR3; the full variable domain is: KAGVTQTPRYLIKTRGQQVTLSCSPISGHRSVSWYQQTPGQGLQFLFEYFSETQRNKGNFPGRFSGRQFSNSRSEMNVSTLELGDSALYLCASSPSEVVYGYTFGSGTRLTVV.